Following are 19 T cell receptor beta chains from one sample sequenced in a study of blood T cell repertoires in COVID-19. Assay used: immunoSEQ multiplex PCR; TCRdb lists only in-frame clones, some missing. This table holds hundreds of thousands of clones, 87% found once. What was sequenced was peripheral blood. The receptor set was obtained from a man between 18 and 29 years old with active or convalescent COVID-19.

The J gene is TRBJ2-1, the V gene TRBV7-2; D unclear. CDR1 and CDR2 (germline): SGHTA, FQGNSA. This CDR3 is 15 amino acids long. Trimming shortened V by 7 bases and J by 3 bases, and 16 bases separated the two germline ends. The CDR3 DNA reads TGTGCCAGCACCCCTACTGGGCCCCTCTACAATGAGCAGTTCTTC. It is translated as CASTPTGPLYNEQFF.

V is TRBV7-2 and J is TRBJ2-7; 11 nucleotides agree with TRBD2. V trimming: 2 bases; J trimming: 0 bases; junction bases outside the gene matches: 6. Germline-derived CDR1 and CDR2 are SGHTA and FQGNSA. This CDR3 has 17 residues. CDR3 region: CASSLLAGGYLSYEQYF. CDR3 DNA: TGTGCCAGCAGCTTACTAGCGGGAGGATACCTCTCCTACGAGCAGTACTTC.

The rearrangement uses TRBV6-2 or TRBV6-3 and TRBJ2-3; D possibly corresponds to TRBD2 (5 bases). The V end was cut by 6 bases, the J end by 1 base, with 11 bases between. The CDR3 length is 14 residues. Germline values: CDR1 MNHEY, CDR2 SVGEGT. CDR3 DNA: TGTGCCAGCAGCTCCAGGCGGGGCACAGATACGCAGTATTTT. Its translation is CASSSRRGTDTQYF.

The chain carries TRBV6-5 and TRBJ2-5; 7 bases align to TRBD2. Germline CDR1 is MNHEY and CDR2 is SVGAGI. This CDR3 contains 16 residues. The trim removed 2 bases at V and 4 bases at J, leaving 10 bases unmatched. CDR3 nucleotide sequence: TGTGCCAGCAGTTACGGGGGTCGGGGAGGGTCAGAGACCCAGTACTTC. Protein product: CASSYGGRGGSETQYF.

V usage is TRBV9 and J usage is TRBJ1-3, with 9 nucleotides matching TRBD1. This CDR3 is 17 amino acids long. With 2 bases clipped from V and 0 bases from J, the junction kept 6 bases outside the gene matches. Germline CDR1 SGDLS, CDR2 YYNGEE. The CDR3 region has the DNA TGTGCCAGCAGCGTGACGGGACAGGGCCACTCTGGAAACACCATATATTTT. This translates into CASSVTGQGHSGNTIYF.

This chain uses TRBV18 with TRBJ1-1; D possibly corresponds to TRBD1 (6 bases). The germline V and J ends were trimmed by 9 bases and 1 base, with 15 bases remaining between them. The CDR3 has 14 amino acids. The V gene's germline CDR1 is KGHSH and CDR2 LQKENI. This CDR3 reads CASSEGDGNTEAFF. DNA of the CDR3: TGTGCCAGTTCCGAGGGGGACGGGAACACTGAAGCTTTCTTT.

The DNA for the CDR3 is TGCGCCAGCAGCCCCCAGGGGACAGGGGGCGACGAGCAGTACTTC. The encoded protein is CASSPQGTGGDEQYF. The chain couples TRBV5-1 to TRBJ2-7, with 12 bases that match TRBD1. This CDR3 is built from 15 residues. CDR1 is SGHRS and CDR2 is YFSETQ in the germline V gene. Trimming cost V 4 bases and J 5 bases; bases outside gene matches: 7.

The chain's CDR3 is CASSLQGGNYGYTF. The DNA of the CDR3 is TGTGCCAGCAGCTTACAGGGAGGGAACTATGGCTACACCTTC. The genes are TRBV7-2 and TRBJ1-2; possible D gene TRBD1, 5 bases. The CDR3 loop spans 14 amino acids. Trimming shortened V by 2 bases and J by 2 bases, and 9 bases separated the two germline ends. Per the germline V gene, CDR1 is SGHTA and CDR2 is FQGNSA.

Comment on this clone: The sample contains more than one DNA sequence encoding this CDR3. The CDR3 DNA follows: TGTGCCAGCAGAAGGACAGGGACCTACGAGCAGTACTTC. Its translation is CASRRTGTYEQYF. V usage is TRBV12-3 or TRBV12-4 and J usage is TRBJ2-7; 8 positions agree with TRBD1. Trimming at V came to 6 bases and at J to 2 bases, leaving 3 bases not matched to a gene. This CDR3 contains 13 residues.

This clone was counted a single time. The CDR3 region has the DNA TGTGCCAGCAGTTATTGGACAGGGAGTCAGCCCCAGCATTTT. Translation: CASSYWTGSQPQHF. The chain has TRBV6-2 or TRBV6-3 and TRBJ1-5, with TRBD1 matching over 8 bases. This CDR3 is built from 14 residues. Germline CDR1 and CDR2: MNHEY and SVGEGT. J gave up 6 bases and V 3 bases, and 4 bases lay outside the gene matches.

This clone has just a few counts. This rearrangement joins TRBV7-9 to TRBJ1-3; no definite D call. Germline CDR1 is SEHNR and CDR2 is FQNEAQ (reference sequence). Trimming cost V 5 bases and J 0 bases, with 23 bases left between them. This CDR3 is 19 amino acids long. CDR3 loop: CASSLRGKSLTHSGNTIYF. The CDR3 DNA follows: TGTGCCAGCAGCCTGAGAGGCAAGTCCCTTACCCACTCTGGAAACACCATATATTTT.

This chain joins TRBV28 and TRBJ2-5; a possible D gene is TRBD1 (6 bases). The V end lost 3 bases, the J end lost 5 bases, and 16 bases lay between the germline ends. This CDR3 region has 15 residues. The germline gives CDR1 MDHEN, CDR2 SYDVKM. CDR3 bases: TGTGCCAGCAGTTTCCAACAGGGCAGGGCGGAGACCCAGTACTTC. As protein: CASSFQQGRAETQYF.

The V call is TRBV19, the J call TRBJ2-1; 13 bases fit TRBD2. V dropped 2 bases and J dropped 6; count of bases not matched to a gene: 4. This CDR3 is built from 16 residues. CDR1 and CDR2 (germline): LNHDA, SQIVND (reference sequence). The CDR3 coding sequence is TGTGCCAGTAGTATAAGCACTAGCGGGAGGGCCAATGAGCAGTTCTTC. It translates to CASSISTSGRANEQFF. The complete variable domain, with remaining parts taken from reference TRBV19 and TRBJ2-1, reads DGGITQSPKYLFRKEGQNVTLSCEQNLNHDAMYWYRQDPGQGLRLIYYSQIVNDFQKGDIAEGYSVSREKKESFPLTVTSAQKNPTAFYLCASSISTSGRANEQFFGPGTRLTVL.

CDR3 amino acids: CASSQVPGASTGEAFF. In nucleotides, the CDR3 is TGTGCCAGCAGCCAAGTTCCAGGGGCCTCAACTGGTGAAGCTTTCTTT. The chain is built from TRBV3-1 (or the pseudogene TRBV3-2) and TRBJ1-1; maybe TRBD1 (6 bases). V dropped 1 base and J dropped 7 bases, with 19 bases sitting between them. The germline gives CDR1 LGHDT, CDR2 YNNKEL (reference sequence). The CDR3 runs to 16 residues.

The gene calls are TRBV6-2 or TRBV6-3 and TRBJ2-5; tentatively, D is TRBD1 (6 bases). CDR1 and CDR2 (germline): MNHEY, SVGEGT. The CDR3 runs 15 residues. The V end lost 4 bases, the J end lost 2 bases, and 14 bases lay between the germline ends. DNA of the CDR3: TGTGCCAGCAGTTCAACCAGGGGTACACAAGAGACCCAGTACTTC. Translating it yields CASSSTRGTQETQYF.

This clone has only a few counts. V gene TRBV14 combines with J gene TRBJ1-3, with D possibly matching TRBD1 (6 bases). Between the trimmed V and J ends, which lost 1 base and 3 bases, there was a span of 16 bases. CDR3 length equals 17 residues. The germline CDR1 and CDR2 sequences are SGHDN and FVKESK. The DNA of the CDR3 is TGTGCCAGCAGCCAAGCTATGTCGGGACATCGTGGAAACACCATATATTTT. Protein sequence: CASSQAMSGHRGNTIYF.

The J gene is TRBJ2-1, the V gene TRBV30; weak D call: TRBD1 (5 bases). V lost 4 bases and J lost 2, with 9 bases in between. Germline assignment: CDR1 GTSNPN and CDR2 SVGIG (reference sequence). This CDR3 is 13 amino acids long. For the CDR3, the DNA is TGTGCCTGGATAAGGGGCCCCTACAATGAGCAGTTCTTC. Its protein product is CAWIRGPYNEQFF.

J is TRBJ1-5 and V is TRBV19; D is possibly TRBD1 (6 bases). Germline lookup yields CDR1 LNHDA and CDR2 SQIVND (reference sequence). The CDR3 covers 15 residues. V gave up 11 bases and J gave up 1 base, with 18 bases separating them. The CDR3 bases are TGTGCCTCCGGGGGGGGCAATCTGAGCAATCAGCCCCAGCATTTT. Its protein product is CASGGGNLSNQPQHF.

The rearrangement joins TRBV7-2 to TRBJ1-1; D not certain. The V and J ends lost 4 bases and 2 bases respectively, with 8 bases between them. The CDR3 totals 13 residues. Germline CDR1 and CDR2: SGHTA and FQGNSA. Here the CDR3 DNA reads TGTGCCAGCAGCTACAGTGGAAACACTGAAGCTTTCTTT. Protein sequence: CASSYSGNTEAFF. The full variable domain, rest sourced from reference TRBV7-2 and TRBJ1-1, is GAGVSQSPSNKVTEKGKDVELRCDPISGHTALYWYRQSLGQGLEFLIYFQGNSAPDKSGLPSDRFSAERTGGSVSTLTIQRTQQEDSAVYLCASSYSGNTEAFFGQGTRLTVV.